This T cell receptor beta chain was recovered during a study of cytomegalovirus exposure and HLA in healthy donors. Notes on the study in general: With high specificity and sensitivity, the classifier reportedly diagnosed cytomegalovirus status.

This table comes from immunoSEQ multiplex PCR, and its TCRdb copy is limited to in-frame clones, with some not included. The data contain about 240,000 clones, approximately 83% of them singletons. Remarks on this clone: Its target is unknown.

Germline CDR1 SQVTM, CDR2 ANQGSEA. The CDR3 loop spans 13 amino acids. Trimming removed 4 bases from V and 4 bases from J, with 14 bases in between. The source is a woman aged 25-40 years in good health and CMV-seropositive. The sequenced material came from PBMCs. This sequence joins TRBV29-1 and TRBJ2-7; tentatively, D is TRBD1 (5 bases). This chain's CDR3 is CSVVPGPGYEQYF. The CDR3 DNA reads as TGCAGCGTTGTTCCAGGGCCAGGGTACGAGCAGTACTTC.